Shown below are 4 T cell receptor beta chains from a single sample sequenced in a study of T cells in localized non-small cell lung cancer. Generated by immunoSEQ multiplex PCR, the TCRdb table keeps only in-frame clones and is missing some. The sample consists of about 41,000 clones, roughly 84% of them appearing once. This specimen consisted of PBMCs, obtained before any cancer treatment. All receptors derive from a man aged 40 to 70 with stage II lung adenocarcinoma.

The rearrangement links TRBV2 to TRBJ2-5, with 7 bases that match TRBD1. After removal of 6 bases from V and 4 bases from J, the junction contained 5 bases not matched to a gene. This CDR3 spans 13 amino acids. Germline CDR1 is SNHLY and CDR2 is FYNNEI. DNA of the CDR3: TGTGCCAGCAGCCCCAGGACAGGAGAGACCCAGTACTTC. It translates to CASSPRTGETQYF.

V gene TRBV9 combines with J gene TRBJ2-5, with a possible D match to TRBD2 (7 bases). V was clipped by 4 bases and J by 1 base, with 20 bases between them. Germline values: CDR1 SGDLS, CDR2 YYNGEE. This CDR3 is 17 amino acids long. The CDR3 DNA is TGTGCCAGCAGCCGGGGAGGGGGGCGGCGATTCCAAGAGACCCAGTACTTC. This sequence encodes CASSRGGGRRFQETQYF.

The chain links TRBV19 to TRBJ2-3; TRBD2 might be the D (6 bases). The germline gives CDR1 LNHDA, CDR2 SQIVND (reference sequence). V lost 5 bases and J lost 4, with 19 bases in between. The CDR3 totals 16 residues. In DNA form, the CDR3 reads TGTGCCAGTAGTCGCAGGGTCGGAGGGAGAGCAGATACGCAGTATTTT. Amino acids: CASSRRVGGRADTQYF.

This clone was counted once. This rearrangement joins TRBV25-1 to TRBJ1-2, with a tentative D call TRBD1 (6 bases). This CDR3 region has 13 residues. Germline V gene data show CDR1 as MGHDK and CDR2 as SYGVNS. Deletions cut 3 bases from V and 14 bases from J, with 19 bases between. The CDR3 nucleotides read TGTGCCAGCAGTGATTGGCGGGACACTATGGTGACCTTC. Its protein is CASSDWRDTMVTF.